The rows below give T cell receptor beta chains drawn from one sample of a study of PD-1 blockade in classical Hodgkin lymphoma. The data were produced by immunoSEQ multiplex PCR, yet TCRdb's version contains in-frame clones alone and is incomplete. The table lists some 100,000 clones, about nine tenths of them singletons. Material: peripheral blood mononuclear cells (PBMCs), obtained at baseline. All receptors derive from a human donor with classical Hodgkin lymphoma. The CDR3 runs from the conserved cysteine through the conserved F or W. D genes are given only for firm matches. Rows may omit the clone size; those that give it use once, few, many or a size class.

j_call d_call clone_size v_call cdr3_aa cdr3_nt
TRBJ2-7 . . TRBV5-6 CASSFRAEQYF TGTGCCAGCAGCTTCAGGGCCGAGCAGTACTTC
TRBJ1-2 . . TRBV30 CAWSVQAYGYTF TGTGCCTGGAGTGTCCAGGCTTATGGCTACACCTTC
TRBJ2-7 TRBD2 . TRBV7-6 CASSLNGRAGVEQYF TGTGCCAGCAGCTTAAACGGGAGGGCAGGGGTCGAGCAGTACTTC
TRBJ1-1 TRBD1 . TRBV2 CATRAGQGNTEAFF TGTGCCACACGCGCCGGACAGGGGAACACTGAAGCTTTCTTT
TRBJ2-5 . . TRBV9 CASSVGGGGLETQYF TGTGCCAGCAGCGTAGGGGGCGGAGGCCTAGAGACCCAGTACTTC
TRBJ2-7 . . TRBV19 CASSRWEREQYF TGTGCCAGTAGTAGGTGGGAGCGCGAGCAGTACTTC
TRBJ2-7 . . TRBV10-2 CASSVWRETDEQYF TGCGCCAGCAGTGTATGGAGGGAGACAGACGAGCAGTACTTC
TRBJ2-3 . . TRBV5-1 CASSSGPVSGDTQYF TGCGCCAGCAGCTCAGGGCCTGTATCCGGAGATACGCAGTATTTT
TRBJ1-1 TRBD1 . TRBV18 CASSWDRQSEAFF TGTGCCAGCTCTTGGGACAGGCAAAGTGAAGCTTTCTTT
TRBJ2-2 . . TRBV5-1 CASSVQGGNTGELFF TGCGCCAGCAGCGTACAGGGTGGGAACACCGGGGAGCTGTTTTTT
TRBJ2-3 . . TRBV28 CASSLLGRTSTDTQYF TGTGCCAGCAGTTTATTAGGACGGACTAGCACAGATACGCAGTATTTT
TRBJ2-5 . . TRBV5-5 CASTGGPETQYF TGTGCCAGCACCGGGGGGCCCGAGACCCAGTACTTC
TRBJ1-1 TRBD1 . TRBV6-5 CASRPTGAPTRAFF TGTGCCAGCAGACCCACAGGGGCACCGACCCGAGCTTTCTTT
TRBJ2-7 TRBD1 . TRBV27 CARARQGSGEQYF TGTGCCAGAGCAAGACAGGGATCGGGTGAGCAGTACTTC
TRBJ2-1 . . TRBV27 CASSLSGVPYNEQFF TGTGCCAGCAGTTTATCGGGGGTACCCTACAATGAGCAGTTCTTC
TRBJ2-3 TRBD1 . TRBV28 CASSLTRGQASTDTQYF TGTGCCAGCAGTTTGACCAGGGGACAGGCTAGCACAGATACGCAGTATTTT
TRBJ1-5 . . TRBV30 CAWNDQTNQPQHF TGTGCCTGGAACGACCAGACCAATCAGCCCCAGCATTTT
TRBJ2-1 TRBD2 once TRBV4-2 CASSQDWYPGGGGRGWEEQFF TGTGCCAGCAGCCAAGATTGGTACCCAGGCGGAGGCGGGAGGGGGTGGGAAGAGCAGTTCTTC
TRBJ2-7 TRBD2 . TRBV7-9 CASSRTSGRVHEQYF TGTGCCAGCAGTAGGACTAGCGGGAGGGTGCACGAGCAGTACTTC
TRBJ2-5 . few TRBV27 CASSYLSGLETQYF TGTGCCAGCAGTTACCTCTCGGGGCTGGAGACCCAGTACTTC
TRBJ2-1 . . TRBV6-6 CASKLFENNEQFF TGTGCCAGCAAGCTGTTTGAAAACAATGAGCAGTTCTTC
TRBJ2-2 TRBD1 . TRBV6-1 CASSEIRGRNTGELFF TGTGCCAGCAGTGAAATAAGGGGGCGGAACACCGGGGAGCTGTTTTTT
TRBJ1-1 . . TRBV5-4 CASSFGGGAFF TGTGCCAGCAGCTTCGGAGGAGGGGCTTTCTTT
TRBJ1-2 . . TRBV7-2 CASSSRTASNYGYTF TGTGCCAGCAGCTCCCGGACAGCCTCTAACTATGGCTACACCTTC
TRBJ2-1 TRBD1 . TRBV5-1 CASSFTRDSNEQFF TGCGCCAGCAGCTTTACTAGGGACAGCAATGAGCAGTTCTTC
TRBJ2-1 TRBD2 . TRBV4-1 CASSQDTTLREGEQFF TGCGCCAGCAGCCAGGATACGACACTGAGGGAGGGTGAGCAGTTCTTC
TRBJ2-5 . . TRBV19 CAPAGPRGETQYF TGTGCCCCGGCGGGACCACGGGGGGAGACCCAGTACTTC
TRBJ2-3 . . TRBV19 CASRLQLSQTTADTQYF TGTGCCAGTAGGTTACAACTATCCCAAACAACCGCGGATACGCAGTATTTT
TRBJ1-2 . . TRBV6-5 CASTDLVYGYTF TGTGCCAGCACCGATCTGGTCTATGGCTACACCTTC